What follows are 5 T cell receptor beta chains derived from one specimen sequenced in a study of cytotoxic CD8 clonotypes in ibrutinib-treated CLL. The data were produced by immunoSEQ multiplex PCR, yet TCRdb's version contains in-frame clones alone and is incomplete. Among tens of thousands of clones listed, roughly 57% were seen once. Here the sequenced sample was PBMCs, taken after 12 months of ibrutinib treatment. These receptors came from a human donor with chronic lymphocytic leukemia.

This sequence joins TRBV5-1 and TRBJ2-3, with D perhaps matching TRBD1 (6 bases). V dropped 0 bases and J dropped 6 bases, with 14 bases sitting between them. CDR1 and CDR2 from the germline V gene are SGHRS and YFSETQ. The CDR3 spans 15 residues. The CDR3 here is CASSLAGTLSDTQYF. The CDR3 nucleotides read TGCGCCAGCAGCTTGGCAGGGACATTATCGGATACGCAGTATTTT.

The V and J genes are TRBV7-7 and TRBJ2-2; tentatively, D is TRBD1 (6 bases). This CDR3 comprises 14 residues. V was shortened by 5 bases and J by 8 bases, with 15 bases between the two germline ends. The germline V gene has CDR1 SSHAT and CDR2 FNYEAQ (reference sequence). The CDR3 loop is CASSIYRDQGELFF. The CDR3 nucleotides are TGTGCCAGCAGCATTTACAGGGATCAGGGGGAGCTGTTTTTT. Full variable domain (outside the CDR3, taken from reference TRBV7-7 and TRBJ2-2): GAGVSQSPRYKVTKRGQDVTLRCDPISSHATLYWYQQALGQGPEFLTYFNYEAQPDKSGLPSDRFSAERPEGSISTLTIQRTEQRDSAMYRCASSIYRDQGELFFGEGSRLTVL.

In this sample, this clone turned up a few times. The rearrangement links TRBV28 to TRBJ1-5; a weak D match, TRBD1 (6 bases). The V and J ends lost 1 base and 3 bases respectively, with 10 bases between them. CDR3 size: 15 residues. Germline assignment: CDR1 MDHEN and CDR2 SYDVKM. The CDR3 DNA reads TGTGCCAGCAGTTTATTGGACAGTGTCAATCAGCCCCAGCATTTT. It encodes CASSLLDSVNQPQHF.

This clone was found a few times. The chain has TRBV5-1 and TRBJ2-1; 7 bases agree with TRBD1. The CDR3 is 12 amino acids. The ends lost 9 bases at V and 7 bases at J; junction bases unmatched: 7. Germline V gene data show CDR1 as SGHRS and CDR2 as YFSETQ. Here the CDR3 reads CATKTGNNEQFF. In nucleotides, the CDR3 is TGCGCCACCAAGACAGGGAATAATGAGCAGTTCTTC.

This clone was seen a handful of times. The rearrangement uses TRBV5-1 and TRBJ2-5; no firm D call. V was clipped by 4 bases and J by 9 bases, with 19 bases between them. The CDR3 sequence is 14 residues long. Germline loops: CDR1 SGHRS, CDR2 YFSETQ. The CDR3 nucleotides are TGCGCCAGCAGCCCAGGTGGGGTGGTATCGCCCCAGTACTTC. Protein: CASSPGGVVSPQYF.